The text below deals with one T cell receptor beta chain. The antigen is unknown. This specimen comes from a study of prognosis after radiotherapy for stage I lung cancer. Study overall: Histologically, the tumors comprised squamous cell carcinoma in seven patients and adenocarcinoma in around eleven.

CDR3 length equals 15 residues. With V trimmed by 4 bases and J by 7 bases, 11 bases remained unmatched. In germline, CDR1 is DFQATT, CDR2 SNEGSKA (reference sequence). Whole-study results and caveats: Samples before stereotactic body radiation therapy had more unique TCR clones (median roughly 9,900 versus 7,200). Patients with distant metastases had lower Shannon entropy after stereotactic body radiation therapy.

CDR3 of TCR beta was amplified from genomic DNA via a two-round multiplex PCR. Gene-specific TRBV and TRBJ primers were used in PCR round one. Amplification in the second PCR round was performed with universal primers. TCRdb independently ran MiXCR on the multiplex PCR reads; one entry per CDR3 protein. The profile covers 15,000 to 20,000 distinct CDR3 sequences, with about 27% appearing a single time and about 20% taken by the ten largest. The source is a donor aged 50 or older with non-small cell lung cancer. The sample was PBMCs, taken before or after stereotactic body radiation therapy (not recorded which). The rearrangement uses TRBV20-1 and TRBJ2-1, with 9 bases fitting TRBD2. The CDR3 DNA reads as TGCAGTGCTAAAAGCGGGAGGCGTTCGGGAAATGAGCAGTTCTTC. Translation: CSAKSGRRSGNEQFF.